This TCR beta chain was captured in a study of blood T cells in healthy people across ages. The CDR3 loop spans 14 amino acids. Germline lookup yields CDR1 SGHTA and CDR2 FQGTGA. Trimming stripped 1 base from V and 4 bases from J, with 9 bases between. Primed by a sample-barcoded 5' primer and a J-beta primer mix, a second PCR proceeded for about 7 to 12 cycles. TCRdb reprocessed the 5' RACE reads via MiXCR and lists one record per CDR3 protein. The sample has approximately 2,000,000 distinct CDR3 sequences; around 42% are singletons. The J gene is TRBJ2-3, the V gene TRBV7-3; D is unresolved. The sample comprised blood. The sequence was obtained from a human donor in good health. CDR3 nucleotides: TGTGCCAGCAGCTTAAGTTTTCGGCCAGATACGCAGTATTTT. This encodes CASSLSFRPDTQYF.